This entry lists 3 T cell receptor beta chains sequenced from one sample in a study of T cell clones after liver transplantation. Using immunoSEQ multiplex PCR, the repertoire was profiled, and TCRdb retains in-frame clones only, with some absent. The sample contains 9,500 to 15,000 clones, 70% to 85% of which appear only once. Sequences were derived from CD8+ T cells from blood, sampled at the 22-month timepoint. The receptor set was obtained from a human patient who received a liver transplant. Some T cells may originate from the graft donor.

A remark on this clone: Mismatch with germline at one junction end may stem from a read error. V gene TRBV25-1 combines with J gene TRBJ1-5, with D unresolved. The CDR3 is made up of 13 amino acids. CDR1 and CDR2 (germline): MGHDK, SYGVNS. The CDR3 nucleotides read TGTGCCACCAGTGACGACAGCAATCAGCCCCAGCATTTT. Translated, it gives CATSDDSNQPQHF.

The chain employs TRBV11-2 and TRBJ2-3; maybe TRBD2 (5 bases). The V and J ends lost 6 bases and 3 bases respectively, with 7 bases between them. CDR3 size: 12 residues. Germline lookup yields CDR1 SGHAT and CDR2 FQNNGV. The CDR3, as DNA: TGTGCCAGCAGGTGGGAGACAGATACGCAGTATTTT. Amino acid sequence: CASRWETDTQYF. The whole variable domain, remainder taken from reference TRBV11-2 and TRBJ2-3, is EAGVAQSPRYKIIEKRQSVAFWCNPISGHATLYWYQQILGQGPKLLIQFQNNGVVDDSQLPKDRFSAERLKGVDSTLKIQPAKLEDSAVYLCASRWETDTQYFGPGTRLTVL.

This clone is a singleton in its sample. Here the CDR3 reads CASVSLTFSYNEQFF. The CDR3 nucleotides are TGTGCCAGCGTCAGCCTAACTTTCTCCTACAATGAGCAGTTCTTC. The V and J genes are TRBV2 and TRBJ2-1; no firm D call. This CDR3 contains 15 residues. Trimming stripped 8 bases from V and 0 bases from J, with 14 bases between. Germline values: CDR1 SNHLY, CDR2 FYNNEI.